The subject of this entry is one T cell receptor (beta chain). As yet, its antigen is unknown. The sample originates from a study of T cell responses to AZD1222 COVID-19 vaccine. The study, taken as a whole, reports: The peak T cell response came first, and repertoires were sampled only after it. Females outnumbered males among donors, who were mostly white British; clonal diversity was possibly underestimated. Unmutated variant regions reportedly attract nearly half of all spike-specific TCRs.

Repertoires were generated with immunoSEQ multiplex PCR, while TCRdb's copy carries only in-frame clones and drops some. The sample lists around 150,000 clones, 85% to 95% occurring once. Pooled in the analysis were second doses at about 4 or about 12 weeks. Sequences were derived from peripheral blood, sampled 28 days after the second AZD1222 dose. The origin of this receptor is an adult who received the AZD1222 COVID-19 vaccine.

Written as DNA, the CDR3 is TGTGCCAGCAGCCAAGATCGGGCGACGGCCGGGGAGCTGTTTTTT. As protein: CASSQDRATAGELFF. The chain carries TRBV4-2 and TRBJ2-2, with D uncertain. Trimming cost V 0 bases and J 6 bases, with 11 bases left between them. From germline, CDR1 is LGHNA and CDR2 YNFKEQ. CDR3 size: 15 residues.